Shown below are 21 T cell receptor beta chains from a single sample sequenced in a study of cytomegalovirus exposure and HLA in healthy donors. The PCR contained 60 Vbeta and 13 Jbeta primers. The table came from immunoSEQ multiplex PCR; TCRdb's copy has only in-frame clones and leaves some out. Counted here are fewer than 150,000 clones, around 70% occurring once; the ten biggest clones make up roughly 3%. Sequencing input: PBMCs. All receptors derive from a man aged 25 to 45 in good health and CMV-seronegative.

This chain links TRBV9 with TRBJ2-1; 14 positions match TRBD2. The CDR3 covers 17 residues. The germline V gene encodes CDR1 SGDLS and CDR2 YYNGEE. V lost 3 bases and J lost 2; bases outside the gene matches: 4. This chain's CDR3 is CASSAGLAGAAYNEQFF. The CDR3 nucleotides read TGTGCCAGCAGCGCGGGACTAGCGGGAGCCGCCTACAATGAGCAGTTCTTC.

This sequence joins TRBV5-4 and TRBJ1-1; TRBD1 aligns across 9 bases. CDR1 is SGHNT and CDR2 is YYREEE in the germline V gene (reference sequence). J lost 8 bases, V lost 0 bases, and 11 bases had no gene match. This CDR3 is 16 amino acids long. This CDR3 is CASSLAGQGILSEAFF. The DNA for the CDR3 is TGTGCCAGCAGCTTGGCGGGACAGGGTATCCTATCGGAAGCTTTCTTT.

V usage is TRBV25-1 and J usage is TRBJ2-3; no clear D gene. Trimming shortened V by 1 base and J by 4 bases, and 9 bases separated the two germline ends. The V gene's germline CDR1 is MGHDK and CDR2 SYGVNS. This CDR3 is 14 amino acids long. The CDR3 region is CASSELKSSDTQYF. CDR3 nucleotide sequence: TGTGCCAGCAGTGAATTAAAGAGTTCAGATACGCAGTATTTT.

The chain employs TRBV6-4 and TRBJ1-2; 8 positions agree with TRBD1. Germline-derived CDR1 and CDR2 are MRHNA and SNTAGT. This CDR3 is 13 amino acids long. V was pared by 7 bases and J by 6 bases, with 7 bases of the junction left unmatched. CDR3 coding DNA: TGTGCCAGCAAAGGGCAGGGGGCGGATGGCTACACCTTC. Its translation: CASKGQGADGYTF.

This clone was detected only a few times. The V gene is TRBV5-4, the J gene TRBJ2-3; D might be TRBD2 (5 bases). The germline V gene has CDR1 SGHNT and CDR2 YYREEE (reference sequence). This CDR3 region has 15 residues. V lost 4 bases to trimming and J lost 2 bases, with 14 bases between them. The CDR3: CASSQSGPPTDTQYF. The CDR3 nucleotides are TGTGCCAGCAGCCAGAGCGGACCTCCCACAGATACGCAGTATTTT.

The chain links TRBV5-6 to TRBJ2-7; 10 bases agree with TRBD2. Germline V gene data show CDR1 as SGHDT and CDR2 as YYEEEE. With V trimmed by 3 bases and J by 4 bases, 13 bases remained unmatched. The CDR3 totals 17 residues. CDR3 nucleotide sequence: TGTGCCAGCAGCTGGGGCCCGGGACTAGCGTCGAAGTACGAGCAGTACTTC. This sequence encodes CASSWGPGLASKYEQYF.

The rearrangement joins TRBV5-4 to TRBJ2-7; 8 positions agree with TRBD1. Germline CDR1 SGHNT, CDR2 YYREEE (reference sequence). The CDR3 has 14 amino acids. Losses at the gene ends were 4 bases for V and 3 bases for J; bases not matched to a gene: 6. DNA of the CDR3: TGTGCCAGCAGCCTGACAGGGGACCTCTACGAGCAGTACTTC. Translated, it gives CASSLTGDLYEQYF.

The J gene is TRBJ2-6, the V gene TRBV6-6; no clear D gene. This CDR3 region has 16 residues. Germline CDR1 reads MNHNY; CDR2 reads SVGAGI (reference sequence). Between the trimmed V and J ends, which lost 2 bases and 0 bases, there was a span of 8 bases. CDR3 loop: CASSYLEHSGANVLTF. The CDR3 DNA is TGTGCCAGCAGTTACCTTGAACACTCTGGGGCCAACGTCCTGACTTTC.

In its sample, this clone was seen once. This chain's CDR3 is CASSLARGAGETQYF. DNA of the CDR3: TGTGCCAGCAGTTTGGCCAGGGGCGCGGGAGAGACCCAGTACTTC. The chain recombines TRBV27 with TRBJ2-5, with a tentative D call TRBD1 (6 bases). This CDR3 comprises 15 residues. V was cut by 3 bases and J by 4 bases, with 15 bases left in between. Germline V gene sequence: CDR1 MNHEY, CDR2 SMNVEV (reference sequence).

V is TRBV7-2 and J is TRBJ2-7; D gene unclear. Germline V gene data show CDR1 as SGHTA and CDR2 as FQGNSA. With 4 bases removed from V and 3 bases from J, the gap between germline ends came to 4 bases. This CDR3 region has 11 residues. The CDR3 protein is CASSSLYEQYF. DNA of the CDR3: TGTGCCAGCAGCTCCCTCTACGAGCAGTACTTC.

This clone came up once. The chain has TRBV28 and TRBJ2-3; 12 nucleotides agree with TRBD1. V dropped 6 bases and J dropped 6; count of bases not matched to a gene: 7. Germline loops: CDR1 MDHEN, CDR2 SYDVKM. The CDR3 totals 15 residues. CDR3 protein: CASRRWDRGQDTQYF. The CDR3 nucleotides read TGTGCCAGCAGAAGGTGGGACAGGGGGCAGGATACGCAGTATTTT.

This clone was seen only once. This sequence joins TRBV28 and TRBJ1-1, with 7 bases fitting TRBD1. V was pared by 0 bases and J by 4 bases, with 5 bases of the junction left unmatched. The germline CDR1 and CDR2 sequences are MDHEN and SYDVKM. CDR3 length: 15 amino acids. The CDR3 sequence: CASSLWGDRATEAFF. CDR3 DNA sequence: TGTGCCAGCAGTTTATGGGGTGACAGGGCCACTGAAGCTTTCTTT.

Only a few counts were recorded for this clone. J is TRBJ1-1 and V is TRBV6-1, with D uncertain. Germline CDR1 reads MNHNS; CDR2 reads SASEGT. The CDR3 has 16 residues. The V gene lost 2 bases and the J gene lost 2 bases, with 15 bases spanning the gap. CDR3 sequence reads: CASSEPGSPHNTEAFF. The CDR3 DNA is TGTGCCAGCAGTGAACCAGGCTCTCCCCATAACACTGAAGCTTTCTTT.

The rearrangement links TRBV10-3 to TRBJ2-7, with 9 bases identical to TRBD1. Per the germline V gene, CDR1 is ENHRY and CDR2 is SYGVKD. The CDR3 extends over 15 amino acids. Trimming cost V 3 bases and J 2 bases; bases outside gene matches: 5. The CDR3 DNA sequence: TGTGCCATCAGTGACCCCGGGACAGGGACCTACGAGCAGTACTTC. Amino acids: CAISDPGTGTYEQYF.

The CDR3 reads CASSTDRGSEQYF. CDR3 in DNA: TGTGCCAGCAGTACGGACAGGGGGTCCGAGCAGTACTTC. The genes are TRBV6-5 and TRBJ2-7; 10 bases are a match to TRBD1. The V segment lost 5 bases and the J segment 6 bases; nucleotides outside the gene matches: 4. The CDR3 is made up of 13 amino acids. Germline V CDR1 and CDR2: MNHEY, SVGAGI.

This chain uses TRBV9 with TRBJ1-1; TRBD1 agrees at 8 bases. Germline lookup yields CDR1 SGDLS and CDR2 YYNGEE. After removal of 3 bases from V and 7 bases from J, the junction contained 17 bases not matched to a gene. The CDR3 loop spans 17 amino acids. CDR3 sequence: CASSEGQGNASPLEAFF. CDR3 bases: TGTGCCAGCAGCGAAGGACAGGGAAACGCCTCTCCCCTTGAAGCTTTCTTT.

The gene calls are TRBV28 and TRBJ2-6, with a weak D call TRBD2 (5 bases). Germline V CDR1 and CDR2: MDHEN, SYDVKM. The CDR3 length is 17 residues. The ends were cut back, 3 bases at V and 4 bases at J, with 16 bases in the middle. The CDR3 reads CASSFRRSSPGANVLTF. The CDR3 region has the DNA TGTGCCAGCAGTTTTAGGAGGTCCTCTCCCGGGGCCAACGTCCTGACTTTC.

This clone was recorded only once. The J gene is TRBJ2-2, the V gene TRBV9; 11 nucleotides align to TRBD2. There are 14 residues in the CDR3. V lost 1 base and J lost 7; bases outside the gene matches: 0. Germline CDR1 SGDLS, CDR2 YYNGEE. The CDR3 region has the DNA TGTGCCAGCAGCGTACTAGCGGGGGGCGGGGAGCTGTTTTTT. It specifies CASSVLAGGGELFF.

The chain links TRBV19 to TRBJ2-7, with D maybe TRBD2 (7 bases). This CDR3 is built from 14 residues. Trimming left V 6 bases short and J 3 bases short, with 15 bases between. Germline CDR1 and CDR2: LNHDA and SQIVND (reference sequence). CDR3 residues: CASSPRGAFYEQYF. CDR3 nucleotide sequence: TGTGCCAGTAGCCCACGGGGGGCTTTCTACGAGCAGTACTTC.

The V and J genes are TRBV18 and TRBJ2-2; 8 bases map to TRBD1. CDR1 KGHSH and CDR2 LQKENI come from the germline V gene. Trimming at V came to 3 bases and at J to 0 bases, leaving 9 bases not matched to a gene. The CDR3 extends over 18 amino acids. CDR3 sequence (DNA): TGTGCCAGCTCACCGCCGGGACAGGCCTATTCGAACACCGGGGAGCTGTTTTTT. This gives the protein CASSPPGQAYSNTGELFF.

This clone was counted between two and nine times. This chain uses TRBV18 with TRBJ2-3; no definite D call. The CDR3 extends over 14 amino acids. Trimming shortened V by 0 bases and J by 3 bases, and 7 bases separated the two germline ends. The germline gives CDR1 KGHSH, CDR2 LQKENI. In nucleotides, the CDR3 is TGTGCCAGCTCACCACCCACGGTTACAGATACGCAGTATTTT. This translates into CASSPPTVTDTQYF. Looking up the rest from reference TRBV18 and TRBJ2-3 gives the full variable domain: NAGVMQNPRHLVRRRGQEARLRCSPMKGHSHVYWYRQLPEEGLKFMVYLQKENIIDESGMPKERFSAEFPKEGPSILRIQQVVRGDSAAYFCASSPPTVTDTQYFGPGTRLTVL.